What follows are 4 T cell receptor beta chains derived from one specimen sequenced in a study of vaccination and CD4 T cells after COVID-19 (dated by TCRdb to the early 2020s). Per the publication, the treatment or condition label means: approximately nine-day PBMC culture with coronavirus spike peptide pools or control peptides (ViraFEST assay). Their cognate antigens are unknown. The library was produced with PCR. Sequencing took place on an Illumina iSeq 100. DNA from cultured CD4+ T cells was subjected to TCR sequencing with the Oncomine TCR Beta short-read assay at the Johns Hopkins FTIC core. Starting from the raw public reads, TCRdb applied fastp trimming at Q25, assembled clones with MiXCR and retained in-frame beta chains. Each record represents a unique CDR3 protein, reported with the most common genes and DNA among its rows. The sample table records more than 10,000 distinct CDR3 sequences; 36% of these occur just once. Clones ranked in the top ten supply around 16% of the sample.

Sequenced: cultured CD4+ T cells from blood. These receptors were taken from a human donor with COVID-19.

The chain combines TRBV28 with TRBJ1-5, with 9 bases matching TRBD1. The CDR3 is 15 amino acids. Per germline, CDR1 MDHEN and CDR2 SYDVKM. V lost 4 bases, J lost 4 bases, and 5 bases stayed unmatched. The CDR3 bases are TGTGCCAGCAGTTCCCCGGGACAGGGAAATCAGCCCCAGCATTTT. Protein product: CASSSPGQGNQPQHF.

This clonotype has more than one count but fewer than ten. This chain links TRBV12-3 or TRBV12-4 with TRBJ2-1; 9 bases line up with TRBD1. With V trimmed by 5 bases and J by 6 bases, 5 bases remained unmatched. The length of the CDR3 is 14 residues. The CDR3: CASSGRDRVNEQFF. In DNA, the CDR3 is TGTGCCAGCAGTGGCCGGGACAGGGTCAATGAGCAGTTCTTC.

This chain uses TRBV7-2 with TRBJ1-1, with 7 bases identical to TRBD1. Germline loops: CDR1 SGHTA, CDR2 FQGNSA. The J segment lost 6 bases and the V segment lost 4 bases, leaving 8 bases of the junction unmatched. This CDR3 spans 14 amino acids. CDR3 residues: CASSSRQGKSEAFF. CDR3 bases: TGTGCCAGCAGCTCTAGACAGGGAAAATCTGAAGCTTTCTTT.

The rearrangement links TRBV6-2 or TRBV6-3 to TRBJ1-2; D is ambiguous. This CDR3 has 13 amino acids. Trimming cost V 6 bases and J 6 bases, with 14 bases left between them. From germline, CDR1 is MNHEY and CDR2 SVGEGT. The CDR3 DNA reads TGTGCCAGCAGCCGAGATGCGGTCAATGGCTACACCTTC. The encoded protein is CASSRDAVNGYTF.